The rows below give T cell receptor beta chains drawn from one sample of a study of regulatory T cells in long-lasting Graves disease. TCRdb re-called the multiplex PCR reads through MiXCR, storing one row per CDR3 protein. Counted here are hundreds of thousands of distinct CDR3 sequences, approximately 15% occurring once; the ten biggest clones make up roughly 9.7%. The same data also went into a second study, on T cells in Graves' hyperthyroidism and ophthalmopathy.

This specimen consisted of peripheral blood mononuclear cells (PBMCs), obtained at new diagnosis, from a patient treated with antithyroid drugs. These receptor sequences come from a man aged 25-45 years with Graves disease. Both conserved end residues are part of each CDR3. D genes are given only for firm matches. Size values are once, few and many counts, or a class for expanded clones, and some rows have none.

clone_size	v_call	d_call	cdr3_length	j_call	cdr3_aa	cdr3_nt
NA	TRBV27	NA	12	TRBJ1-1	CASRQGFTEAFF	TGTGCCAGCAGGCAGGGCTTCACTGAAGCTTTCTTT
NA	TRBV25-1	NA	16	TRBJ1-6	CASSGAGSSYNSPLHF	TGTGCCAGCAGTGGGGCAGGGAGCTCCTATAATTCACCCCTCCACTTT
many	TRBV29-1	TRBD1	15	TRBJ1-2	CSVDETGGLSYGYTF	TGCAGCGTTGATGAGACAGGGGGCCTTTCCTATGGCTACACCTTC
many	TRBV6-1	NA	13	TRBJ1-4	CASSPGRYEKLFF	TGTGCCAGCAGCCCGGGACGGTATGAAAAACTGTTTTTT
many	TRBV15	TRBD1	14	TRBJ1-4	CATSRQGGDEKLFF	TGTGCCACCAGCCGACAGGGTGGGGATGAAAAACTGTTTTTT
many	TRBV4-1	NA	15	TRBJ1-5	CASSLPGQGFQPQHF	TGCGCCAGCAGCCTCCCTGGCCAGGGCTTTCAGCCCCAGCATTTT
NA	TRBV25-1	NA	14	TRBJ1-1	CASSGGGWGTEAFF	TGTGCCAGCAGTGGTGGGGGCTGGGGGACTGAAGCTTTCTTT
many	TRBV12-3/TRBV12-4	NA	13	TRBJ2-5	CASSLGRAETQYF	TGTGCCAGCAGTTTAGGCAGGGCAGAGACCCAGTACTTC
NA	TRBV13	TRBD2	18	TRBJ2-1	CASSLRSRTSGRGNEQFF	TGTGCCAGCAGCTTACGGTCTCGGACTAGCGGGAGGGGGAATGAGCAGTTCTTC
many	TRBV13	TRBD2	16	TRBJ2-7	CASSSLWTSGSSEQYF	TGTGCCAGCAGCTCCCTCTGGACTAGCGGGAGCTCCGAGCAGTACTTC
many	TRBV3-1	TRBD2	14	TRBJ2-7	CASSQGLSSYEQYF	TGTGCCAGCAGTCAGGGACTAAGTAGCTACGAGCAGTACTTC
NA	TRBV27	TRBD1	20	TRBJ1-4	CAGSSIGTGGALATNEKLFF	TGTGCCGGCAGTTCCATCGGGACAGGGGGTGCGCTGGCAACTAATGAAAAACTGTTTTTT
NA	TRBV19	TRBD2	14	TRBJ2-4	CASSTGGSKNIQYF	TGTGCCAGTAGCACCGGGGGGAGCAAAAACATTCAGTACTTC
many	TRBV13	NA	14	TRBJ2-1	CASSRIPQGGEQFF	TGTGCCAGCAGCCGCATACCTCAGGGGGGCGAGCAGTTCTTC
few	TRBV3-1	NA	14	TRBJ2-2	CASSQRGNTGELFF	TGTGCCAGCAGCCAAAGGGGCAACACCGGGGAGCTGTTTTTT
few	TRBV18	TRBD1	17	TRBJ2-7	CASSPPTRGGWSYEQYF	TGTGCCAGCTCACCACCGACGCGAGGGGGCTGGTCCTACGAGCAGTACTTC
NA	TRBV7-2	TRBD1	13	TRBJ2-5	CASSSQGAETQYF	TGTGCCAGCAGCTCACAGGGGGCAGAGACCCAGTACTTC
NA	TRBV7-6	TRBD1	16	TRBJ1-4	CASSSPTGSTNEKLFF	TGTGCCAGCAGCTCCCCGACAGGGTCGACTAATGAAAAACTGTTTTTT
few	TRBV5-1	TRBD1	16	TRBJ2-5	CASSLEWYRGQETQYF	TGCGCCAGCAGCTTGGAGTGGTACAGGGGACAAGAGACCCAGTACTTC
many	TRBV12-3/TRBV12-4	NA	15	TRBJ2-1	CASSFPAGPLDEQFF	TGTGCCAGCAGTTTTCCGGCAGGTCCGCTCGATGAGCAGTTCTTC
many	TRBV5-4	NA	17	TRBJ2-1	CASSLKEWASGGNEQFF	TGTGCCAGCAGCTTGAAGGAGTGGGCCTCCGGGGGCAATGAGCAGTTCTTC
few	TRBV5-1	NA	15	TRBJ1-3	CASSLAGAGGNTIYF	TGCGCCAGCAGCTTGGCGGGCGCCGGTGGAAACACCATATATTTT
NA	TRBV27	TRBD2	13	TRBJ2-1	CASSLLAGGPGFF	TGTGCCAGCAGTTTACTAGCGGGAGGGCCGGGGTTCTTC
NA	TRBV27	TRBD2	12	TRBJ2-3	CASGTSGNTQYF	TGTGCCAGCGGGACTAGCGGGAATACGCAGTATTTT
NA	TRBV12-3/TRBV12-4	NA	16	TRBJ2-2	CASSPLLLRNTGELFF	TGTGCCAGCAGTCCCCTCCTTTTGAGGAACACCGGGGAGCTGTTTTTT
NA	TRBV27	NA	16	TRBJ1-6	CASSLGGPSHNSPLHF	TGTGCCAGCAGTTTGGGGGGCCCCTCTCATAATTCACCCCTCCACTTT
many	TRBV6-1	TRBD2	12	TRBJ2-7	CASSRRGGEQYF	TGTGCCAGCAGTCGCCGGGGGGGCGAGCAGTACTTC
NA	TRBV28	TRBD2	17	TRBJ2-3	CASSLSGASGSTDTQYF	TGTGCCAGCAGTTTGAGCGGGGCTAGCGGGAGTACAGATACGCAGTATTTT
many	TRBV6-2/TRBV6-3	TRBD1	13	TRBJ1-1	CASSWTGNTEAFF	TGTGCCAGCAGTTGGACAGGGAACACTGAAGCTTTCTTT
many	TRBV12-5	NA	12	TRBJ1-2	CASGLTGYRYTF	TGTGCTAGTGGTTTGACGGGATATCGCTACACCTTC
many	TRBV24-1	NA	13	TRBJ2-1	CATTGGSYNEQFF	TGTGCCACCACAGGAGGCTCCTACAATGAGCAGTTCTTC
many	TRBV27	NA	13	TRBJ2-1	CASSFGSASEQFF	TGTGCCAGCAGTTTTGGGTCCGCAAGTGAGCAGTTCTTC
many	TRBV6-1	TRBD1	13	TRBJ1-2	CASSQDRFYGYTF	TGTGCCAGCAGTCAGGACAGGTTCTATGGCTACACCTTC
NA	TRBV5-6	NA	12	TRBJ2-2	CASSFSPGKLFF	TGTGCCAGCAGCTTTTCCCCGGGGAAGCTGTTTTTT
NA	TRBV6-1	NA	10	TRBJ1-2	CASRGVGYTF	TGTGCCAGCAGGGGGGTCGGCTACACCTTC
many	TRBV28	TRBD1	14	TRBJ2-4	CASSRQGGKNIQYF	TGTGCCAGCAGTCGACAGGGGGGCAAAAACATTCAGTACTTC
many	TRBV27	TRBD1	18	TRBJ2-1	CASRGGQLGVSFYNEQFF	TGTGCCAGTCGAGGGGGACAGCTCGGGGTAAGCTTCTACAATGAGCAGTTCTTC
few	TRBV5-1	TRBD1	16	TRBJ1-4	CASSTDPTGAGEKLFF	TGCGCCAGCAGCACGGACCCGACAGGGGCCGGAGAAAAACTGTTTTTT
NA	TRBV6-4	NA	8	TRBJ2-5	CARKTQYF	TGTGCCCGGAAGACCCAGTACTTC
many	TRBV29-1	TRBD2	15	TRBJ2-1	CSVDLGSGSYNEQFF	TGCAGCGTGGACCTGGGTAGCGGGAGCTACAATGAGCAGTTCTTC
many	TRBV10-3	TRBD1	16	TRBJ1-5	CAISATGLNSNQPQHF	TGTGCCATCAGTGCGACAGGGCTTAATAGCAATCAGCCCCAGCATTTT
many	TRBV20-1	TRBD2	16	TRBJ2-5	CSAEAGLAGAQETQYF	TGCAGTGCTGAGGCGGGACTAGCGGGAGCACAGGAGACCCAGTACTTC
NA	TRBV7-3	TRBD2	15	TRBJ2-5	CASSLQAGAGETQYF	TGTGCCAGCAGCTTACAAGCGGGAGCGGGGGAGACCCAGTACTTC